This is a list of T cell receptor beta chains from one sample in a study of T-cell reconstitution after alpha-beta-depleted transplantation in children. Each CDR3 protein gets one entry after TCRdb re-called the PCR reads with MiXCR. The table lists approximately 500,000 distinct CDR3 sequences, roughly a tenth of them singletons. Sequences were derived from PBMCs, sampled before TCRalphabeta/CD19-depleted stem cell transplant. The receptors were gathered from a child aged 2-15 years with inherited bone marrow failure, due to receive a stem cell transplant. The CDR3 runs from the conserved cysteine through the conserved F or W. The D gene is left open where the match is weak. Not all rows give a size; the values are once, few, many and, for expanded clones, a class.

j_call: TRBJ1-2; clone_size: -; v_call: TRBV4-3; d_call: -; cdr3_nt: TGCGCCAGCAGCAGAGAGCGGGACTATGGCTACACCTTC; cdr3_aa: CASSRERDYGYTF
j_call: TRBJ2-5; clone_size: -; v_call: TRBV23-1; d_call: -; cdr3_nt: TGCGCCAGCAGGTCGGACTATCCAGGACGGGAGACCCAGTACTTC; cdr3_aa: CASRSDYPGRETQYF
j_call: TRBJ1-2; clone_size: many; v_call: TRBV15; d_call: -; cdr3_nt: TGTGCAGTCGGGCGGGGAGGTGGCTACACCTTC; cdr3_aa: CAVGRGGGYTF
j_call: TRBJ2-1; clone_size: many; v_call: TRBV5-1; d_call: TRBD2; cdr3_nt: TGCGCCAGCAGGACAGCGGGAGTCTCCTACAATGAGCAGTTCTTC; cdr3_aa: CASRTAGVSYNEQFF
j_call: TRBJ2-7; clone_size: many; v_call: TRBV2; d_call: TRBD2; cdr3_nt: TGTGCCAGCAGTGAGGGACTAGCGGGCGAGGCCTACGAGCAGTACTTC; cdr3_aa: CASSEGLAGEAYEQYF
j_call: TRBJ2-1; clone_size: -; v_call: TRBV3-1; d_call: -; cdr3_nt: TGTGCCAGCAGCCGAGCGGCGTCGGGAACCTACAATGAGCAGTTCTTC; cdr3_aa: CASSRAASGTYNEQFF
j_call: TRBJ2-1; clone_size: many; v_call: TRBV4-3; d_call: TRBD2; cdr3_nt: TGCGCCAGCAGCAGACGGACTAGCGGCGATGAGCAGTTCTTC; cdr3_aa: CASSRRTSGDEQFF
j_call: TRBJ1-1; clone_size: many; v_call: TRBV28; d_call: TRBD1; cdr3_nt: TGTGCCAGCAGTTTTGGGGGGACAGCGAACACTGAAGCTTTCTTT; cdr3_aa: CASSFGGTANTEAFF
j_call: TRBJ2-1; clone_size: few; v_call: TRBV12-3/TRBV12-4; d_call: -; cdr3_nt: TGTGCCAGCAGCTACGGATCATCCAACTACAATGAGCAGTTCTTC; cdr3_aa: CASSYGSSNYNEQFF
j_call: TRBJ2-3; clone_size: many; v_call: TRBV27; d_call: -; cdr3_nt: TGTGCCAGCAGTCGGCCAGGCCGCACAGATACGCAGTATTTT; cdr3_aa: CASSRPGRTDTQYF
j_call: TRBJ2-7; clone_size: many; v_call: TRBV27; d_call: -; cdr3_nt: TGTGCCAGCAGAAAGACTATATACGAGCAGTACTTC; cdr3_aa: CASRKTIYEQYF
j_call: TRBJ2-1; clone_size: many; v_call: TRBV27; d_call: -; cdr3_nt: TGTGCCAGCAAATCCATAGACGATGAGCAGTTCTTC; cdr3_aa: CASKSIDDEQFF
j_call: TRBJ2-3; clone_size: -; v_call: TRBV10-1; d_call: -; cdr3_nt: TGCGCCAGCATCGGTACAGGCTGCACAGATACGCAGTATTTT; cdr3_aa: CASIGTGCTDTQYF
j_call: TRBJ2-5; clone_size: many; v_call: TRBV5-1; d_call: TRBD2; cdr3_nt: TGCGCCAGCAGCCCGGGACTAGCGGGAGGGACTCAAGAGACCCAGTACTTC; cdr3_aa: CASSPGLAGGTQETQYF
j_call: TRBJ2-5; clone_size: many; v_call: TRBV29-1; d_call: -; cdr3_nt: TGCAGCGTTGATGAGGGCCCCGGCGAGACCCAGTACTTC; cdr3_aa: CSVDEGPGETQYF
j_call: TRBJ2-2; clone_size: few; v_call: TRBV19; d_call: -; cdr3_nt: TGTGCCAGTAGTATCGGGAGGAACACCGGGGAGCTGTTTTTT; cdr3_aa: CASSIGRNTGELFF
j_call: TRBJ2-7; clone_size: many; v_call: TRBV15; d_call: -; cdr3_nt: TGTGCCACCAGCAGAGCTCGGGGTCCTTACGAGCAGTACTTC; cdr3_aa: CATSRARGPYEQYF
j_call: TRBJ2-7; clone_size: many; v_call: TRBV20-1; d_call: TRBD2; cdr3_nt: TGCAGCGGGGTGGGACTAGCGGTTTCTCACTACGAGCAGTACTTC; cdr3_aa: CSGVGLAVSHYEQYF
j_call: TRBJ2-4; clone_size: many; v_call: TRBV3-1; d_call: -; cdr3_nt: TGTGCCAGCAGCCAAGACAGGGGAGAGAAAGCCAAAAACATTCAGTACTTC; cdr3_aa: CASSQDRGEKAKNIQYF
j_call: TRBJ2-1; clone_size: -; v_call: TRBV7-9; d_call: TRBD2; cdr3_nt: TGTGCCAGCAGCTCGCCGGGACTAGCGGGAGTTTCCGACAATGAGCAGTTCTTC; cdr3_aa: CASSSPGLAGVSDNEQFF
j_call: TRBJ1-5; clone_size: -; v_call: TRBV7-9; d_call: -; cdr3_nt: TGTGCCAGCAGCTTAGATGGTCCTCAGCCCCAGCATTTT; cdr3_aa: CASSLDGPQPQHF
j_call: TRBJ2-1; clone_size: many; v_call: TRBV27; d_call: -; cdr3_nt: TGTGCCAGCAGCAGGGGATTTGGTGAGCAGTTCTTC; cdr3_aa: CASSRGFGEQFF
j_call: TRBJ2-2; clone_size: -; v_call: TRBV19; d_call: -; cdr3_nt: TGTGCCACCCAATCGGGCGGCAACACCGGGGAGCTGTTTTTT; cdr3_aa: CATQSGGNTGELFF
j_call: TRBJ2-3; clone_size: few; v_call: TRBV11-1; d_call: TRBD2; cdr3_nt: TGTGCCAGCAGCTACCAATTCCGTGGACTAGCGGGAGGGCCATCAGATACGCAGTATTTT; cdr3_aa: CASSYQFRGLAGGPSDTQYF
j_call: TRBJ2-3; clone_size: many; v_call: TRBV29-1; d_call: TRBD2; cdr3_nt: TGCAGCGTGGCCCGGTCGGGGGGAGCAGATACGCAGTATTTT; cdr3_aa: CSVARSGGADTQYF
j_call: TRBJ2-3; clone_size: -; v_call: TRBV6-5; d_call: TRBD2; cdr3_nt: TGTGCCAGCAGGACTAGCGGGAGGCCCTCGGATACGCAGTATTTT; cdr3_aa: CASRTSGRPSDTQYF
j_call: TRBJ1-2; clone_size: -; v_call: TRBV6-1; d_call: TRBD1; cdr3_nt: TGTGCCAGCAGCCAATCCGGACAGGGCGGCTATGGCTACACCTTC; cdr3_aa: CASSQSGQGGYGYTF
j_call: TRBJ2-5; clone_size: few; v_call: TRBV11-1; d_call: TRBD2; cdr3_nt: TGTGCCAGCAGCTTTTGGCTCCAGCGGGAGGGTTTGGAGGAGACCCAGTACTTC; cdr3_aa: CASSFWLQREGLEETQYF
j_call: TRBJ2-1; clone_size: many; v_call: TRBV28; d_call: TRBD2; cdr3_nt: TGTGCCAGCAGTCTATTACTAGCGGGAGGGCCCCTAAACAATGAGCAGTTCTTC; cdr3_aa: CASSLLLAGGPLNNEQFF
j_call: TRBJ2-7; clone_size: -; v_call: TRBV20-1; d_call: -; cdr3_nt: TGCAGTGTGAACGGACCCGCAGTGGGGGCTTCCTACGAGCAGTACTTC; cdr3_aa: CSVNGPAVGASYEQYF
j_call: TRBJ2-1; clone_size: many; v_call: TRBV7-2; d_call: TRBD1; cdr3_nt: TGTGCCGGAGGACAGGGAAACTCCTACAATGAGCAGTTCTTC; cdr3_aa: CAGGQGNSYNEQFF
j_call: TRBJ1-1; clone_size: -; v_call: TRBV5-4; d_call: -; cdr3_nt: TGTGCCAGCAGCTTGGGAGGTATCCTGCGGACCGGGGAGGGGACTGAAGCTTTCTTT; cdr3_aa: CASSLGGILRTGEGTEAFF
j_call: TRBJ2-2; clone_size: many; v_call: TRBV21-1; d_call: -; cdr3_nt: TGTGCCAGCAGCAGGACTGGGAGGCCCGGCTTCCCCGGGGAGCTGTTTTTT; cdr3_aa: CASSRTGRPGFPGELFF
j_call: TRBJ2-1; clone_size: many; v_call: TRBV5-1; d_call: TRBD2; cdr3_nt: TGCGCCAGCAGCTTCGAGCGGGAGTACTACAATGAGCAGTTCTTC; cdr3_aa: CASSFEREYYNEQFF
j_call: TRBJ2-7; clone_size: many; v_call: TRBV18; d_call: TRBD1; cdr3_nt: TGTGCCAGCTCACTGGGACAGCTTTACACCTACGAGCAGTACTTC; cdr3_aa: CASSLGQLYTYEQYF
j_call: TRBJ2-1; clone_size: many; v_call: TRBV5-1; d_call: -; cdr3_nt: TGCGCCAGCAGCTTGGCCACCCTTAGGGGGAATGAGCAGTTCTTC; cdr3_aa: CASSLATLRGNEQFF
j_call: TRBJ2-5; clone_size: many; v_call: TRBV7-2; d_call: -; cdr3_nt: TGTGCCAGCAGCTTCGGCATTGAGACCCAGTACTTC; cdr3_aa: CASSFGIETQYF
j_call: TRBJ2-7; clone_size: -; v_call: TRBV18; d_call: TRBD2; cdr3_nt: TGTGCCAGCTCACCATTCGAGACTAGCGGGAGTGGTTACGAGCAGTACTTC; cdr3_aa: CASSPFETSGSGYEQYF
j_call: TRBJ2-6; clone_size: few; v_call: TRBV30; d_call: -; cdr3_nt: TGTGCCCACCAGTCCGGGACACCCTCTGGGGCCAACGTCCTGACTTTC; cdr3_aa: CAHQSGTPSGANVLTF
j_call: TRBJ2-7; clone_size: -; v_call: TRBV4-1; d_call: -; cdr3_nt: TGCGCCAGCAGCCGAGAGGGGAGTAGCGCGAGCTCCTACGAGCAGTACTTC; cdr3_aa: CASSREGSSASSYEQYF
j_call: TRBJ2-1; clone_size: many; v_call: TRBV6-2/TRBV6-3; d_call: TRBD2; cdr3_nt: TGTGCCAGCAGTTACACCCCTGGGCTAGCGGGGGTACGGGATGAGCAGTTCTTC; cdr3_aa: CASSYTPGLAGVRDEQFF
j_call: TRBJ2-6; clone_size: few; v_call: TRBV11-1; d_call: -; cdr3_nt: TGTGCCAGCAGCTCCTACCTTCCCGGGGGCTCTGGGGCCAACGTCCTGACTTTC; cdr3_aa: CASSSYLPGGSGANVLTF
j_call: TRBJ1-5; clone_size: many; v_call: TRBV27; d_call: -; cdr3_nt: TGTGCCAGCAGTTCCTATAATAGCAATCAGCCCCAGCATTTT; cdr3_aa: CASSSYNSNQPQHF
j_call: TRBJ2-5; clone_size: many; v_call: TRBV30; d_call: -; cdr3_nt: TGTGCCTGGAGTGTGGACTCACAACAAGAGACCCAGTACTTC; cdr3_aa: CAWSVDSQQETQYF
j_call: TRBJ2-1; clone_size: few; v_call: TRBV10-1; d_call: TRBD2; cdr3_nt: TGCGCCAGCAGTGAGTCGAAAGGAAGCGGGAGGCCGGGGTACAATGAGCAGTTCTTC; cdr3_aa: CASSESKGSGRPGYNEQFF
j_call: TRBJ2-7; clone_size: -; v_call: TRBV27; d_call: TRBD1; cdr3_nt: TGTGCCAGCAGTTTCGACAGGGGGCGGGAGCAGTACTTC; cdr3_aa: CASSFDRGREQYF
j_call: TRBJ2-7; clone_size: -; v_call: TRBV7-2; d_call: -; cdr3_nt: TGTGCCAGCACCCCGACTAGTACAGCCTACGAGCAGTACTTC; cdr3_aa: CASTPTSTAYEQYF
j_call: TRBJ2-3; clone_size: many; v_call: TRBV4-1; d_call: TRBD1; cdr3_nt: TGCGCCAGCACCTCGGACAGGGCAGGGGATACGCAGTATTTT; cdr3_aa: CASTSDRAGDTQYF
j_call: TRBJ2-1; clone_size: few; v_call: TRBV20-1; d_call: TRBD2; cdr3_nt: TGCAGTGCTAGGGGGTTGGCTAGCGGGAGCCTTCCGTCCTACAATGAGCAGTTCTTC; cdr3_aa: CSARGLASGSLPSYNEQFF
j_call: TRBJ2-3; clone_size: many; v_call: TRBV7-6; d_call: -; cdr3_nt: TGTGCCAGCAGCTTATCCGGTGGGAGCACAGATACGCAGTATTTT; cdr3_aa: CASSLSGGSTDTQYF